These 21 T cell receptor beta chains share one sample of origin, sequenced in a study of cytomegalovirus exposure and HLA in healthy donors. Amplification used 60 Vbeta primers and 13 Jbeta primers. Generated by immunoSEQ multiplex PCR, the TCRdb table keeps only in-frame clones and is missing some. The repertoire holds roughly 70,000 clones, with around 80% as singletons. Sequences were obtained from PBMCs. These TCRs come from a man aged 18 to 30 in good health and CMV-seronegative.

The CDR3 DNA sequence: TGTGCCAGCAGCTTAGCTGGTGTGGGGGGACTGCTGCATGGCTACACCTTC. Translated, it gives CASSLAGVGGLLHGYTF. The chain joins TRBV7-2 to TRBJ1-2, with a tentative D call TRBD1 (5 bases). Trimming removed 0 bases at V and 6 bases at J, with 20 bases between. The CDR3 extends over 17 amino acids. Germline CDR1 SGHTA, CDR2 FQGNSA.

The chain recombines TRBV11-2 with TRBJ1-3; D is unresolved. The CDR3 covers 16 residues. In germline, CDR1 is SGHAT, CDR2 FQNNGV. V lost 0 bases and J 4 bases, leaving 13 bases between the germline ends. The CDR3 DNA reads as TGTGCCAGCAGCTTAGATCCCGTGGGCCAGGGAAACACCATATATTTT. Its protein is CASSLDPVGQGNTIYF.

The chain is built from TRBV28 and TRBJ1-2; D remains ambiguous. The CDR3 consists of 13 residues. The germline V and J ends were trimmed by 2 bases and 4 bases, with 8 bases remaining between them. CDR1 and CDR2 (germline): MDHEN, SYDVKM. This chain's CDR3 is CASSLQRSYGYTF. The CDR3 DNA is TGTGCCAGCAGTTTACAGCGCAGCTATGGCTACACCTTC.

This clone was picked up a small number of times. The genes are TRBV6-5 and TRBJ1-1; D unclear. The CDR3 sequence is 13 residues long. V lost 5 bases, J lost 1 base, and 8 bases lay in between. The germline V gene has CDR1 MNHEY and CDR2 SVGAGI. This CDR3 reads CASSTRGNTEAFF. The CDR3 nucleotides are TGTGCCAGCAGTACCCGGGGGAACACTGAAGCTTTCTTT.

The chain joins TRBV27 to TRBJ1-2; TRBD1 matches 9 bases. The CDR3 consists of 18 residues. The germline V gene encodes CDR1 MNHEY and CDR2 SMNVEV (reference sequence). The junction had 13 bases not matched to a gene; V was cut back by 5 bases and J by 0 bases. The CDR3, as DNA: TGTGCCAGCAGTCCCCTCGGGACAGGGCGACGTTCTAACTATGGCTACACCTTC. Residues: CASSPLGTGRRSNYGYTF.

The chain couples TRBV15 to TRBJ1-1, with a possible D match to TRBD1 (5 bases). Germline V gene lookup returns CDR1 LNHNV and CDR2 YYDKDF (reference sequence). Deletions cut 5 bases from V and 3 bases from J, with 16 bases between. This CDR3 is built from 15 residues. The CDR3 coding sequence is TGTGCCACCAGCCCTCAGGCAGGGTTCCACACTGAAGCTTTCTTT. Translation: CATSPQAGFHTEAFF.

The chain carries TRBV28 and TRBJ1-2; 7 bases match TRBD1. CDR1 MDHEN and CDR2 SYDVKM come from the germline V gene. J was trimmed by 1 base and V by 6 bases; bases with no gene match: 14. This CDR3 has 17 amino acids. CDR3 loop: CASRIGTATGSNYGYTF. CDR3 bases: TGTGCCAGCAGGATCGGGACAGCAACAGGGAGTAACTATGGCTACACCTTC.

The CDR3 region has the DNA TGTGCCAGCAGCCAAGCGTTCGGGACACAAGCCTACGAGCAGTACTTC. Translated, it gives CASSQAFGTQAYEQYF. The genes are TRBV4-2 and TRBJ2-7; tentatively, D is TRBD1 (6 bases). V dropped 1 base and J dropped 2 bases, with 15 bases sitting between them. The CDR3 has 16 residues. The germline CDR1 and CDR2 sequences are LGHNA and YNFKEQ.

The sample holds a few counts of this clone. This rearrangement joins TRBV2 to TRBJ1-5; maybe TRBD1 (5 bases). Trimming pared 7 bases from V and 1 base from J, leaving 17 bases between. CDR1 is SNHLY, CDR2 FYNNEI, per germline. The CDR3 totals 16 residues. The CDR3 region is CASKSRNPGSNQPQHF. Here the CDR3 DNA reads TGTGCCAGCAAATCACGTAACCCAGGGAGCAATCAGCCCCAGCATTTT.

This CDR3 reads CASSLGQGNEKLFF. CDR3 DNA sequence: TGTGCCAGCAGCTTAGGACAGGGTAACGAAAAACTGTTTTTT. The V gene is TRBV7-9, the J gene TRBJ1-4; 7 nucleotides align to TRBD1. This CDR3 contains 14 residues. The junction had 4 bases not matched to a gene; V was cut back by 1 base and J by 8 bases. The germline CDR1 and CDR2 sequences are SEHNR and FQNEAQ (reference sequence).

The chain links TRBV6-4 to TRBJ2-1, with a weak D call TRBD2 (6 bases). CDR1 and CDR2 (germline): MRHNA, SNTAGT. The V end lost 3 bases, the J end lost 2 bases, and 8 bases lay between the germline ends. This CDR3 is 14 amino acids long. As DNA, the CDR3 is TGTGCCAGCAGTGAGGGGACTGCCTACAATGAGCAGTTCTTC. Its translation is CASSEGTAYNEQFF.

The rearrangement joins TRBV15 to TRBJ1-2; 9 bases align to TRBD1. Germline V gives CDR1 LNHNV, CDR2 YYDKDF (reference sequence). V lost 3 bases and J lost 8; bases outside the gene matches: 13. The CDR3 has 16 residues. CDR3 loop: CATSRGQDRGVSGYTF. The CDR3 nucleotides read TGTGCCACCAGCAGGGGTCAGGACAGGGGTGTCAGCGGCTACACCTTC.

A remark on this clone: An end of the junction differs from the germline gene, which may be a read error. V gene TRBV7-9 combines with J gene TRBJ2-3; 8 nucleotides match TRBD2. Germline CDR1 SEHNR, CDR2 FQNEAQ (reference sequence). The CDR3 totals 16 residues. CDR3 residues: CSSSLLTGGLGDTQYF. CDR3 DNA sequence: TGTTCCAGCAGCTTACTTACGGGGGGGCTTGGAGATACGCAGTATTTT.

V gene TRBV30 combines with J gene TRBJ2-2; D is possibly TRBD2 (6 bases). Germline V lookup: CDR1 GTSNPN, CDR2 SVGIG (reference sequence). The CDR3 has 12 residues. Trimming removed 3 bases from V and 6 bases from J, with 8 bases in between. The DNA of the CDR3 is TGTGCCTGGAGGGGCGGGGCCGGGGAGCTGTTTTTT. It encodes CAWRGGAGELFF.

This chain links TRBV7-6 with TRBJ2-1, with D maybe TRBD2 (5 bases). With 1 base removed from V and 7 bases from J, the gap between germline ends came to 8 bases. CDR1 is SGHVS and CDR2 is FNYEAQ in the germline V gene. This CDR3 has 13 residues. CDR3 bases: TGTGCCAGCAGCTTAGGACTATTAAATGAGCAGTTCTTC. Encoded protein: CASSLGLLNEQFF. The full variable domain, rest sourced from reference TRBV7-6 and TRBJ2-1, is GAGVSQSPRYKVTKRGQDVALRCDPISGHVSLYWYRQALGQGPEFLTYFNYEAQQDKSGLPNDRFSAERPEGSISTLTIQRTEQRDSAMYRCASSLGLLNEQFFGPGTRLTVL.

The V and J genes are TRBV9 and TRBJ1-2; unclear D gene. Looked up from germline, CDR1 is SGDLS and CDR2 is YYNGEE. Trimming shortened V by 0 bases and J by 2 bases, and 11 bases separated the two germline ends. This CDR3 has 15 residues. DNA for the CDR3: TGTGCCAGCAGCGTAGCGGAGGTGATAAACTATGGCTACACCTTC. Encoded protein: CASSVAEVINYGYTF.

The chain carries TRBV5-1 and TRBJ2-5, with D possibly matching TRBD1 (7 bases). The DNA end lines up better with TRBJ2-7; the J call may be wrong. The CDR3 spans 15 residues. Per germline, CDR1 SGHRS and CDR2 YFSETQ. The CDR3 spells CASSPSLEGAGEQYF. The CDR3 DNA follows: TGCGCCAGCAGCCCGTCCTTGGAGGGGGCGGGCGAGCAGTACTTC.

The rearrangement links TRBV7-2 to TRBJ2-7; 10 bases line up with TRBD1. Trimming cost V 3 bases and J 5 bases; bases outside gene matches: 10. CDR3 length: 16 residues. CDR1 is SGHTA, CDR2 FQGNSA, per germline. DNA for the CDR3: TGTGCCAGCAGCTTCCCGAGGACAGGGGGTCTTAACGAGCAGTACTTC. Amino acid sequence: CASSFPRTGGLNEQYF.

The rearrangement uses TRBV10-3 and TRBJ1-2; 11 bases line up with TRBD1. The CDR3 runs 19 residues. V trimming: 6 bases; J trimming: 5 bases; junction bases outside the gene matches: 20. Germline CDR1 reads ENHRY; CDR2 reads SYGVKD. The CDR3 reads CAISQGQGAGLAGVYGYTF. The CDR3 DNA follows: TGTGCCATCAGCCAAGGACAGGGGGCGGGTTTGGCCGGGGTATATGGCTACACCTTC.

The rearrangement uses TRBV28 and TRBJ1-1; 8 nucleotides agree with TRBD1. This CDR3 is built from 17 residues. After removal of 8 bases from V and 0 bases from J, the junction contained 14 bases not matched to a gene. Germline CDR1 and CDR2: MDHEN and SYDVKM. CDR3: CASGYGQGGSMNTEAFF. CDR3 nucleotides: TGTGCCAGCGGGTACGGACAGGGTGGTTCCATGAACACTGAAGCTTTCTTT.

V usage is TRBV25-1 and J usage is TRBJ1-2; D is perhaps TRBD1 (6 bases). Deletions cut 5 bases from V and 0 bases from J, with 13 bases between. Germline-derived CDR1 and CDR2 are MGHDK and SYGVNS. There are 15 residues in the CDR3. CDR3 sequence: CASSPTGSANYGYTF. In nucleotides, the CDR3 is TGTGCCAGCAGTCCCACAGGGAGTGCTAACTATGGCTACACCTTC.